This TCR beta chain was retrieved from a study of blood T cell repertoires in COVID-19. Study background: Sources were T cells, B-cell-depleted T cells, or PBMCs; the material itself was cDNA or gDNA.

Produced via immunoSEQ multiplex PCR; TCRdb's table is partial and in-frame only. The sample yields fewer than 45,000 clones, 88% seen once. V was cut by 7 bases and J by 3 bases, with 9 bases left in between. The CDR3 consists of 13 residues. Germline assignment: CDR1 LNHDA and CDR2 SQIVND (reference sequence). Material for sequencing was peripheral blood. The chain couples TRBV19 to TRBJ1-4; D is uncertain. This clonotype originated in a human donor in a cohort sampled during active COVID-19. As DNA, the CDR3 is TGTGCCAGTATCCGGGAGGCTAATGAAAAACTGTTTTTT. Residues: CASIREANEKLFF.